This is a list of T cell receptor beta chains from one sample in a study of T cell changes during pregnancy in multiple sclerosis. TCRdb's table, derived via immunoSEQ multiplex PCR, lists solely in-frame clones and lacks some. The sample holds 65,000 to 90,000 clones, 91% seen once. The sample here was PBMCs, taken in the first trimester of pregnancy. The receptors stem from a female donor in good health, serving as a control in a pregnancy study. Some clones in this sample may be carry-over from other donors' samples. Each CDR3 is given with its conserved first and last residue. Fields, in order: clone size, V gene, D gene, J gene, CDR3 protein, CDR3 DNA. The D gene is left open where the match is weak. Not every row has a clone size; where given, it reads once, few, many or a size class.

clone size: NA; V gene: TRBV27; D gene: TRBD1; J gene: TRBJ2-7; CDR3 protein: CASSLGTGSSYEQYF; CDR3 DNA: TGTGCCAGCAGTTTAGGGACAGGGAGCTCCTACGAGCAGTACTTC
clone size: NA; V gene: TRBV4-2; D gene: TRBD2; J gene: TRBJ2-2; CDR3 protein: CASSLQTSGSTGELFF; CDR3 DNA: TGTGCCAGCAGCCTCCAGACTAGCGGGAGTACCGGGGAGCTGTTTTTT
clone size: NA; V gene: TRBV4-1; D gene: TRBD2; J gene: TRBJ2-3; CDR3 protein: CASSQEAILAGTSTDTQYF; CDR3 DNA: TGCGCCAGCAGCCAAGAGGCCATTCTAGCGGGGACAAGCACAGATACGCAGTATTTT
clone size: NA; V gene: TRBV5-3; D gene: TRBD2; J gene: TRBJ2-5; CDR3 protein: CARIGLAGGSLQETQYF; CDR3 DNA: TGTGCCAGGATCGGACTAGCGGGGGGCTCTCTCCAAGAGACCCAGTACTTC
clone size: NA; V gene: TRBV11-2; D gene: NA; J gene: TRBJ1-2; CDR3 protein: CASSLVGRRDANYGYTF; CDR3 DNA: TGTGCCAGCAGCTTAGTAGGCCGACGGGATGCTAACTATGGCTACACCTTC
clone size: once; V gene: TRBV7-9; D gene: TRBD2; J gene: TRBJ2-3; CDR3 protein: CASSPHRGTSGATDTQYF; CDR3 DNA: TGTGCCAGCAGCCCACATAGGGGGACTAGCGGGGCCACAGATACGCAGTATTTT
clone size: NA; V gene: TRBV18; D gene: TRBD1; J gene: TRBJ2-5; CDR3 protein: CASSPGDRGETQYF; CDR3 DNA: TGTGCCAGCTCACCAGGGGACAGGGGAGAGACCCAGTACTTC
clone size: NA; V gene: TRBV5-4; D gene: TRBD1; J gene: TRBJ2-3; CDR3 protein: CASSPPNNRDRGDTQYF; CDR3 DNA: TGTGCCAGCAGCCCACCCAATAACCGGGACAGGGGTGATACGCAGTATTTT
clone size: NA; V gene: TRBV29-1; D gene: NA; J gene: TRBJ1-1; CDR3 protein: CSVELRFMNTEAFF; CDR3 DNA: TGCAGCGTTGAATTGCGCTTCATGAACACTGAAGCTTTCTTT
clone size: NA; V gene: TRBV5-6; D gene: NA; J gene: TRBJ2-1; CDR3 protein: CASSLGGRAYNEQFF; CDR3 DNA: TGTGCCAGCAGCTTGGGGGGGCGTGCCTACAATGAGCAGTTCTTC
clone size: NA; V gene: TRBV28; D gene: NA; J gene: TRBJ1-2; CDR3 protein: CASNPGGYGYTF; CDR3 DNA: TGTGCCAGCAACCCGGGGGGGTATGGCTACACCTTC
clone size: once; V gene: TRBV4-3; D gene: TRBD2; J gene: TRBJ2-7; CDR3 protein: CASSQDRAGVAYEQYF; CDR3 DNA: TGCGCCAGCAGCCAAGATCGAGCGGGAGTTGCCTACGAGCAGTACTTC
clone size: NA; V gene: TRBV30; D gene: NA; J gene: TRBJ2-7; CDR3 protein: CAWLRGNEQYF; CDR3 DNA: TGTGCCTGGCTTCGGGGGAACGAGCAGTACTTC
clone size: NA; V gene: TRBV29-1; D gene: NA; J gene: TRBJ1-1; CDR3 protein: CSVSGQPNTEAFF; CDR3 DNA: TGCAGCGTAAGCGGACAGCCGAACACTGAAGCTTTCTTT
clone size: NA; V gene: TRBV5-1; D gene: TRBD1; J gene: TRBJ2-2; CDR3 protein: CASSGGQGLTGELFF; CDR3 DNA: TGCGCCAGCAGCGGGGGACAGGGGTTGACCGGGGAGCTGTTTTTT
clone size: NA; V gene: TRBV5-6; D gene: NA; J gene: TRBJ2-7; CDR3 protein: CASSLGGEQYF; CDR3 DNA: TGTGCCAGCAGCTTGGGAGGCGAGCAGTACTTC
clone size: NA; V gene: TRBV7-2; D gene: TRBD1; J gene: TRBJ1-1; CDR3 protein: CASSGQANTEAFF; CDR3 DNA: TGTGCCAGCAGTGGACAGGCGAACACTGAAGCTTTCTTT
clone size: NA; V gene: TRBV4-3; D gene: NA; J gene: TRBJ1-5; CDR3 protein: CASSQERGSNQPQHF; CDR3 DNA: TGCGCCAGCAGCCAAGAACGGGGAAGCAATCAGCCCCAGCATTTT
clone size: NA; V gene: TRBV28; D gene: TRBD1; J gene: TRBJ1-1; CDR3 protein: CASSLQGAYTEAFF; CDR3 DNA: TGTGCCAGCAGTTTACAGGGGGCGTACACTGAAGCTTTCTTT
clone size: NA; V gene: TRBV28; D gene: NA; J gene: TRBJ1-1; CDR3 protein: CASSIPIRGAEAFF; CDR3 DNA: TGTGCCAGCAGTATCCCGATCCGCGGGGCTGAAGCTTTCTTT
clone size: NA; V gene: TRBV19; D gene: NA; J gene: TRBJ1-2; CDR3 protein: CASSIAMDRTYYGYTF; CDR3 DNA: TGTGCCAGTAGTATAGCCATGGACAGAACCTACTATGGCTACACCTTC
clone size: NA; V gene: TRBV4-1; D gene: TRBD2; J gene: TRBJ2-3; CDR3 protein: CASSQGGLAGDTQYF; CDR3 DNA: TGCGCCAGCAGCCAAGGGGGGCTAGCGGGAGATACGCAGTATTTT
clone size: NA; V gene: TRBV19; D gene: TRBD2; J gene: TRBJ2-7; CDR3 protein: CASSPQLAGRAYEQYF; CDR3 DNA: TGTGCCAGTAGCCCTCAACTAGCGGGCCGCGCCTACGAGCAGTACTTC
clone size: NA; V gene: TRBV29-1; D gene: TRBD1; J gene: TRBJ2-7; CDR3 protein: CSVRTGSSYEQYF; CDR3 DNA: TGCAGCGTTAGGACAGGGAGCTCCTACGAGCAGTACTTC
clone size: NA; V gene: TRBV7-2; D gene: TRBD1; J gene: TRBJ1-6; CDR3 protein: CASSQNPGQGKLGSPLHF; CDR3 DNA: TGTGCCAGCAGCCAGAACCCGGGACAGGGAAAACTAGGTTCACCCCTCCACTTT
clone size: NA; V gene: TRBV30; D gene: TRBD2; J gene: TRBJ2-1; CDR3 protein: CAWSGASGYNEQFF; CDR3 DNA: TGTGCCTGGAGTGGAGCTAGCGGCTACAATGAGCAGTTCTTC
clone size: NA; V gene: TRBV27; D gene: TRBD1; J gene: TRBJ2-7; CDR3 protein: CASSSGTGYEQYF; CDR3 DNA: TGTGCCAGCAGTTCGGGGACAGGCTACGAGCAGTACTTC
clone size: NA; V gene: TRBV7-3; D gene: TRBD1; J gene: TRBJ2-5; CDR3 protein: CASSRQGQGETQYF; CDR3 DNA: TGTGCCAGCAGCCGACAGGGCCAGGGAGAGACCCAGTACTTC
clone size: NA; V gene: TRBV6-4; D gene: TRBD1; J gene: TRBJ1-4; CDR3 protein: CASSPTGAVAEKLFF; CDR3 DNA: TGTGCCAGCAGTCCAACAGGGGCTGTAGCTGAAAAACTGTTTTTT
clone size: NA; V gene: TRBV6-1; D gene: TRBD1; J gene: TRBJ2-1; CDR3 protein: CASSEGTGGVNEQFF; CDR3 DNA: TGTGCCAGCAGTGAAGGGACAGGGGGCGTAAATGAGCAGTTCTTC
clone size: NA; V gene: TRBV4-2; D gene: TRBD1; J gene: TRBJ1-5; CDR3 protein: CASSQDRTGGQPQHF; CDR3 DNA: TGTGCCAGCAGCCAAGACCGGACAGGGGGTCAGCCCCAGCATTTT
clone size: NA; V gene: TRBV2; D gene: NA; J gene: TRBJ1-5; CDR3 protein: CASSPEQGGNQPQHF; CDR3 DNA: TGTGCCAGCAGTCCGGAACAGGGTGGCAATCAGCCCCAGCATTTT
clone size: NA; V gene: TRBV6-1; D gene: NA; J gene: TRBJ1-1; CDR3 protein: CASSDRADTEAFF; CDR3 DNA: TGTGCCAGCAGTGACAGGGCGGACACTGAAGCTTTCTTT
clone size: NA; V gene: TRBV18; D gene: TRBD1; J gene: TRBJ1-3; CDR3 protein: CASSPGTGGTGNTIYF; CDR3 DNA: TGTGCCAGCTCACCGGGGACAGGGGGGACTGGAAACACCATATATTTT
clone size: NA; V gene: TRBV23-1; D gene: NA; J gene: TRBJ1-1; CDR3 protein: CASSQSGRVWTEAFF; CDR3 DNA: TGCGCCAGCAGTCAATCAGGGAGGGTGTGGACTGAAGCTTTCTTT
clone size: NA; V gene: TRBV19; D gene: NA; J gene: TRBJ2-2; CDR3 protein: CASSHTGELFF; CDR3 DNA: TGTGCCTCCTCCCACACCGGGGAGCTGTTTTTT
clone size: NA; V gene: TRBV5-6; D gene: TRBD2; J gene: TRBJ2-1; CDR3 protein: CASSFDGGDSYNEQFF; CDR3 DNA: TGTGCCAGCAGCTTCGACGGGGGGGACTCCTACAATGAGCAGTTCTTC
clone size: NA; V gene: TRBV6-1; D gene: NA; J gene: TRBJ2-5; CDR3 protein: CASSEGGVGETQYF; CDR3 DNA: TGTGCCAGCAGTGAAGGGGGGGTAGGAGAGACCCAGTACTTC
clone size: NA; V gene: TRBV28; D gene: NA; J gene: TRBJ2-7; CDR3 protein: CASSTPGQFSYEQYF; CDR3 DNA: TGTGCCAGCAGTACCCCCGGACAGTTCTCCTACGAGCAGTACTTC
clone size: few; V gene: TRBV18; D gene: TRBD1; J gene: TRBJ1-1; CDR3 protein: CASSSPGTGRTEAFF; CDR3 DNA: TGTGCCAGCTCATCACCCGGGACAGGCCGCACTGAAGCTTTCTTT
clone size: NA; V gene: TRBV7-9; D gene: TRBD1; J gene: TRBJ2-4; CDR3 protein: CASSIGTGHLAKNIQYF; CDR3 DNA: TGTGCCAGCAGCATAGGGACAGGTCATCTAGCCAAAAACATTCAGTACTTC
clone size: NA; V gene: TRBV7-2; D gene: NA; J gene: TRBJ2-5; CDR3 protein: CASSPSGRETQYF; CDR3 DNA: TGTGCCAGCAGCCCTTCCGGGAGAGAGACCCAGTACTTC
clone size: NA; V gene: TRBV27; D gene: TRBD1; J gene: TRBJ2-2; CDR3 protein: CASRGQGSINSGELFF; CDR3 DNA: TGTGCCAGCAGGGGACAGGGTTCGATTAATTCGGGGGAGCTGTTTTTT
clone size: few; V gene: TRBV18; D gene: NA; J gene: TRBJ1-1; CDR3 protein: CASQGDNEAFF; CDR3 DNA: TGTGCCAGCCAGGGTGATAATGAAGCTTTCTTT
clone size: once; V gene: TRBV11-2; D gene: NA; J gene: TRBJ1-1; CDR3 protein: CASSLVGGRNTEAFF; CDR3 DNA: TGTGCCAGCAGCTTAGTGGGAGGGCGCAACACTGAAGCTTTCTTT
clone size: few; V gene: TRBV2; D gene: NA; J gene: TRBJ1-5; CDR3 protein: CASSDLRRGRNQPQHF; CDR3 DNA: TGTGCCAGCAGTGATTTGAGGAGGGGACGGAATCAGCCCCAGCATTTT
clone size: NA; V gene: TRBV5-6; D gene: TRBD1; J gene: TRBJ2-7; CDR3 protein: CASSLVGPARGNEQYF; CDR3 DNA: TGTGCCAGCAGCTTGGTGGGTCCAGCCAGGGGGAACGAGCAGTACTTC
clone size: NA; V gene: TRBV29-1; D gene: NA; J gene: TRBJ2-7; CDR3 protein: CSVELRLGAAYEQYF; CDR3 DNA: TGCAGCGTTGAATTAAGGTTGGGCGCCGCCTACGAGCAGTACTTC
clone size: NA; V gene: TRBV28; D gene: NA; J gene: TRBJ1-6; CDR3 protein: CASSPADWNSPLHF; CDR3 DNA: TGTGCCAGCAGTCCCGCGGACTGGAATTCACCCCTCCACTTT
clone size: NA; V gene: TRBV27; D gene: NA; J gene: TRBJ2-1; CDR3 protein: CASSLIVAGGNEQFF; CDR3 DNA: TGTGCCAGCAGTTTAATAGTCGCAGGAGGCAATGAGCAGTTCTTC
clone size: NA; V gene: TRBV4-3; D gene: NA; J gene: TRBJ2-1; CDR3 protein: CASSQDPGPYNEQFF; CDR3 DNA: TGCGCCAGCAGCCAAGATCCCGGTCCCTACAATGAGCAGTTCTTC
clone size: NA; V gene: TRBV15; D gene: NA; J gene: TRBJ1-5; CDR3 protein: CATSRSAGAQPQHF; CDR3 DNA: TGTGCCACCAGCAGATCGGCGGGGGCTCAGCCCCAGCATTTT
clone size: NA; V gene: TRBV7-2; D gene: NA; J gene: TRBJ1-2; CDR3 protein: CASNPYRARENYGYTF; CDR3 DNA: TGTGCCAGCAACCCTTACAGGGCCCGGGAAAACTATGGCTACACCTTC
clone size: NA; V gene: TRBV4-1; D gene: TRBD2; J gene: TRBJ2-7; CDR3 protein: CASSQEPAGGEQYF; CDR3 DNA: TGCGCCAGCAGCCAAGAACCAGCGGGGGGGGAGCAGTACTTC
clone size: NA; V gene: TRBV5-8; D gene: TRBD1; J gene: TRBJ1-1; CDR3 protein: CASNGGGFGTEAFF; CDR3 DNA: TGTGCCAGCAACGGAGGGGGCTTCGGCACTGAAGCTTTCTTT
clone size: NA; V gene: TRBV28; D gene: TRBD1; J gene: TRBJ1-2; CDR3 protein: CASSPHGQAVGYGYTF; CDR3 DNA: TGTGCCAGCAGCCCCCACGGACAGGCGGTTGGCTATGGCTACACCTTC
clone size: NA; V gene: TRBV27; D gene: TRBD2; J gene: TRBJ2-3; CDR3 protein: CASRQSSGGWIDTQYF; CDR3 DNA: TGTGCCAGCAGGCAATCTAGCGGGGGCTGGATAGATACGCAGTATTTT
clone size: NA; V gene: TRBV28; D gene: TRBD1; J gene: TRBJ2-7; CDR3 protein: CASDRGVPSYEQYF; CDR3 DNA: TGTGCCAGTGACAGGGGAGTCCCCTCGTACGAGCAGTACTTC
clone size: NA; V gene: TRBV11-2; D gene: NA; J gene: TRBJ2-7; CDR3 protein: CASSRGNEQYF; CDR3 DNA: TGTGCCAGCAGCCGAGGCAACGAGCAGTACTTC